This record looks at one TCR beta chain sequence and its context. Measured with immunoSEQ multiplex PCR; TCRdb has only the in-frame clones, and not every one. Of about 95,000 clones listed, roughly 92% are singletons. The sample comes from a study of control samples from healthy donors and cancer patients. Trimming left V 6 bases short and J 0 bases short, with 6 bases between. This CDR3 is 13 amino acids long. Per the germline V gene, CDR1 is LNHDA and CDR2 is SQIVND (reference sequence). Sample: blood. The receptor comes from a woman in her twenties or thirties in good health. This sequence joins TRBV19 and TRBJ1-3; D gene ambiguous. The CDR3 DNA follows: TGTGCCAGTAGAAGGTCCTCTGGAAACACCATATATTTT. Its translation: CASRRSSGNTIYF.